Presented here are 2 T cell receptor beta chains from one specimen sequenced in a study of a mutant IDH1 vaccine in newly diagnosed glioma. The time point here: week 47, end of study. A single vaccine dose contained 300 ug of mutant IDH1 20-mer peptide, and topical imiquimod was used with it. The data were produced by immunoSEQ multiplex PCR, yet TCRdb's version contains in-frame clones alone and is incomplete. Among 20,000 to 25,000 clones listed, 84% were seen once. Their target antigens are unknown. The specimen was PBMCs, collected from a glioma patient whose treatment included an IDH1 peptide vaccine. These receptors all stem from a man aged 35-49 years with glioma.

The genes are TRBV6-1 and TRBJ2-4, with D possibly being TRBD1 (5 bases). V was pared by 7 bases and J by 5 bases, with 18 bases between. Germline lookup yields CDR1 MNHNS and CDR2 SASEGT. CDR3 length: 15 amino acids. The CDR3 DNA is TGTGCCAGCACCAGGGCCTCCTCAGTAGAAAACATTCAGTACTTC. This gives the protein CASTRASSVENIQYF.

The chain recombines TRBV9 with TRBJ1-4, with D unresolved. V shed 0 bases and J shed 5 bases, with 8 bases lying between them. In germline, CDR1 is SGDLS, CDR2 YYNGEE. This CDR3 contains 14 residues. CDR3 DNA sequence: TGTGCCAGCAGCGTAGAATGGGGAAATGAAAAACTGTTTTTT. It specifies CASSVEWGNEKLFF. The variable domain in full, completed from reference TRBV9 and TRBJ1-4, reads DSGVTQTPKHLITATGQRVTLRCSPRSGDLSVYWYQQSLDQGLQFLIQYYNGEERAKGNILERFSAQQFPDLHSELNLSSLELGDSALYFCASSVEWGNEKLFFGSGTQLSVL.